A single T cell receptor (beta chain) is shown here with its context. The data were taken from a study of metastatic and nonmetastatic thyroid tumors. The CDR3 consists of 13 residues. The germline CDR1 and CDR2 sequences are MGHDK and SYGVNS. V lost 5 bases to trimming and J lost 4 bases; unmatched junction nucleotides: 3. In the original analysis: Clinicopathological groups of papillary thyroid cancer showed CDR3 differences that were used to build a distant-metastasis classifier. Through MiXCR, TCRdb re-clonotyped the PCR reads. The V and J calls reflect TCRdb's pipeline rather than the authors' work. This sample carries about 15,000 clones, 24% of them seen once, and the ten largest clones take approximately 8.4%. No treatment had been given to any patient before thyroid surgery.

The sequenced material came from tumor tissue. The rearrangement links TRBV25-1 to TRBJ2-5; TRBD1 agrees at 8 bases. This clonotype was sampled from a female donor with papillary thyroid cancer or a benign thyroid nodule (not recorded which). Some clones in this sample may be carry-over from other donors' samples. CDR3 region: CASSQGAGETQYF. CDR3 in DNA: TGTGCCAGCAGTCAGGGGGCAGGAGAGACCCAGTACTTC. The full variable domain, in which reference TRBV25-1 and TRBJ2-5 provide the parts outside the CDR3, is EADIYQTPRYLVIGTGKKITLECSQTMGHDKMYWYQQDPGMELHLIHYSYGVNSTEKGDLSSESTVSRIRTEHFPLTLESARPSHTSQYLCASSQGAGETQYFGPGTRLLVL.